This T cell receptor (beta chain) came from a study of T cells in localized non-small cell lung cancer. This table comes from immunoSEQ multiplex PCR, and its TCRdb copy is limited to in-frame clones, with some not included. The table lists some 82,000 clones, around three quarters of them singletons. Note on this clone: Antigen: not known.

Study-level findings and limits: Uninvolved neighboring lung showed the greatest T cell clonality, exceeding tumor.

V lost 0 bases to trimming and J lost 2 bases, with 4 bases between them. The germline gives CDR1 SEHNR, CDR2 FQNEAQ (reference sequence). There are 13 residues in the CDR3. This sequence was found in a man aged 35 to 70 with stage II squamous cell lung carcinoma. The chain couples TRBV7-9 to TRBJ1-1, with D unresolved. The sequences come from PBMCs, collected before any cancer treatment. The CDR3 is CASSLAPNTEAFF. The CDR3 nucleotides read TGTGCCAGCAGCTTAGCCCCTAACACTGAAGCTTTCTTT.